This TCR beta chain was captured by sequencing in a study of identical twins. Germline V gene lookup returns CDR1 MNHEY and CDR2 SVGEGT. There are 14 residues in the CDR3. Trimming took off 6 bases at V and 0 bases at J, with 11 bases between the two ends. Template switching (which added a universal primer site) was used, and cDNA carried unique molecular identifiers. TCRdb re-called the 5' RACE reads through MiXCR, storing one row per CDR3 protein. Found here are roughly 490,000 distinct CDR3 sequences, 13% to 15% of them singletons; the top ten hold 0.98%. The same data also contributed to another study, on yellow fever vaccine responses in identical twins.

The sequencing sample was made of CD4+ T cells sorted from blood. The origin of this receptor is a woman aged 18-35 years in good health. The rearrangement joins TRBV6-2 or TRBV6-3 to TRBJ1-1; D uncertain. The CDR3 coding sequence is TGTGCCAGCAGCGAACCTACTTTGAACACTGAAGCTTTCTTT. This gives the protein CASSEPTLNTEAFF.